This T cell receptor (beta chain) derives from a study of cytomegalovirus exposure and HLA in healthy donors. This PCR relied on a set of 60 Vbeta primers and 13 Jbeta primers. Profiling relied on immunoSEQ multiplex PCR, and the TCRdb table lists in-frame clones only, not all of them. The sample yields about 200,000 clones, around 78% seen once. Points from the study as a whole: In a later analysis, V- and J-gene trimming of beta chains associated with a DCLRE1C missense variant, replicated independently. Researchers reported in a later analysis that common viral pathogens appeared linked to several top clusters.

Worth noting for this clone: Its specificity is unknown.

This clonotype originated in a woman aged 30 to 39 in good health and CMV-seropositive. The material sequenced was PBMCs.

The CDR3 loop reads CASSSHRGGDAGANVLTF. CDR3 sequence (DNA): TGTGCCAGCAGCTCCCACCGTGGAGGGGACGCTGGGGCCAACGTCCTGACTTTC. The chain couples TRBV7-2 to TRBJ2-6; tentatively, D is TRBD2 (6 bases). CDR3 size: 18 residues. CDR1 is SGHTA, CDR2 FQGNSA, per germline. The germline V and J ends were trimmed by 4 bases and 2 bases, with 18 bases remaining between them. The variable domain in full, completed from reference TRBV7-2 and TRBJ2-6, reads GAGVSQSPSNKVTEKGKDVELRCDPISGHTALYWYRQSLGQGLEFLIYFQGNSAPDKSGLPSDRFSAERTGGSVSTLTIQRTQQEDSAVYLCASSSHRGGDAGANVLTFGAGSRLTVL.